What follows are 27 T cell receptor beta chains derived from one specimen sequenced in a study of CD8 T cells in Susac syndrome. Random hexamers were used to reverse transcribe the RNA input (about 0.45 to 1 ug). In TCRdb, the immunoSEQ multiplex PCR reads were re-called with MiXCR into one record per CDR3 protein. Among around 100,000 distinct CDR3 sequences listed, 95% were seen once. The sample taken for sequencing was CD8+ T cells from PBMCs. The receptor source for this set is a human donor with Susac syndrome.

The genes are TRBV15 and TRBJ2-1; D is perhaps TRBD1 or TRBD2 (5 bases each). CDR3 size: 15 residues. Germline CDR1 and CDR2: LNHNV and YYDKDF (reference sequence). V was pared by 7 bases and J by 8 bases, with 21 bases between. The DNA of the CDR3 is TGTGCCACCACGCCTCGGGGCTCATCTAGGGATGAGCAGTTCTTC. It is translated as CATTPRGSSRDEQFF.

The chain couples TRBV5-1 to TRBJ2-1; no clear D gene. The CDR3 sequence is 14 residues long. Per germline, CDR1 SGHRS and CDR2 YFSETQ. V shed 4 bases and J shed 4 bases, with 12 bases lying between them. The CDR3 DNA sequence: TGCGCCAGCAGCCCCGGCGGAGAGTACAATGAGCAGTTCTTC. It specifies CASSPGGEYNEQFF.

The V call is TRBV6-4, the J call TRBJ2-1, with D perhaps being TRBD1 or TRBD2 (5 bases each). With 3 bases removed from V and 8 bases from J, the gap between germline ends came to 17 bases. Germline V gives CDR1 MRHNA, CDR2 SNTAGT. The length of the CDR3 is 15 residues. The CDR3, as DNA: TGTGCCAGCAGTGAGGACCGGGACCGAAGGTATGAGCAGTTCTTC. Protein: CASSEDRDRRYEQFF.

J is TRBJ2-7 and V is TRBV7-9; D not resolved. Deletions cut 4 bases from V and 3 bases from J, with 7 bases between. Germline values: CDR1 SEHNR, CDR2 FQNEAQ (reference sequence). The CDR3 spans 12 residues. The CDR3 region is CASSSYHYEQYF. The CDR3 coding sequence is TGTGCCAGCAGCTCCTACCACTACGAGCAGTACTTC. Full variable domain (rest looked up from reference TRBV7-9 and TRBJ2-7): DTGVSQNPRHKITKRGQNVTFRCDPISEHNRLYWYRQTLGQGPEFLTYFQNEAQLEKSRLLSDRFSAERPKGSFSTLEIQRTEQGDSAMYLCASSSYHYEQYFGPGTRLTVT.

The genes are TRBV3-1 and TRBJ2-7; 9 nucleotides match TRBD2. Per the germline V gene, CDR1 is LGHDT and CDR2 is YNNKEL (reference sequence). The CDR3 extends over 16 amino acids. V gave up 5 bases and J gave up 12 bases; unmatched junction bases: 20. The CDR3 DNA is TGTGCCAGCAGCTCAGCCCCCGGGACTAGCCGAATGGAAGCGTACTTC. It encodes CASSSAPGTSRMEAYF.

The J gene is TRBJ2-4, the V gene TRBV5-4; D gene unclear. CDR1 is SGHNT and CDR2 is YYREEE in the germline V gene (reference sequence). CDR3 length equals 17 residues. The V gene lost 2 bases and the J gene lost 5 bases, with 20 bases spanning the gap. As DNA, the CDR3 is TGTGCCAGCAGCTTAGGAGTTGGTAGTCGTATAGAAAACATTCAGTACTTC. Residues: CASSLGVGSRIENIQYF.

The chain couples TRBV9 to TRBJ2-3, with 9 bases that match TRBD1. Germline-derived CDR1 and CDR2 are SGDLS and YYNGEE. The CDR3 consists of 18 residues. After removal of 3 bases from V and 2 bases from J, the junction contained 13 bases not matched to a gene. The CDR3: CASSAERGQGSYTDTQYF. The CDR3 DNA follows: TGTGCCAGCAGCGCTGAACGAGGACAGGGGTCTTACACAGATACGCAGTATTTT.

This clonotype was detected once. The chain is built from TRBV12-3 or TRBV12-4 and TRBJ1-1; D is undetermined. The CDR3 runs 13 residues. The V and J ends lost 6 bases and 1 base respectively, with 9 bases between them. The DNA of the CDR3 is TGTGCCAGCAGCCAGAGCACGAACACTGAAGCTTTCTTT. It yields the protein CASSQSTNTEAFF.

V and J are TRBV6-4 and TRBJ2-1; a possible D gene is TRBD2 (9 bases). The germline V gene has CDR1 MRHNA and CDR2 SNTAGT. This CDR3 comprises 15 residues. Trimming took 5 bases from V and 8 from J, leaving 19 bases between them. The CDR3 DNA sequence: TGTGCCAGCAGTCCTCTAGCGGGGACAGGAGATGAGCAGTTCTTC. Its protein is CASSPLAGTGDEQFF.

The chain recombines TRBV7-2 with TRBJ2-5; the D gene is possibly TRBD2 (6 bases). The CDR3 contains 14 residues. Trimming removed 4 bases from V and 7 bases from J, with 16 bases in between. Germline values: CDR1 SGHTA, CDR2 FQGNSA. CDR3 amino acids: CASSYRSGEGTQYF. CDR3 nucleotides: TGTGCCAGCAGCTACCGTAGCGGCGAGGGGACCCAGTACTTC.

The rearrangement links TRBV25-1 to TRBJ2-3; D might be TRBD2 (5 bases). The CDR3 length is 14 residues. CDR1 and CDR2 from the germline V gene are MGHDK and SYGVNS. Trimming cost V 7 bases and J 4 bases, with 15 bases left between them. The CDR3 DNA follows: TGTGCCAGCACCCTCGGGTCGAGGGCAGATACGCAGTATTTT. This gives the protein CASTLGSRADTQYF.

This chain connects TRBV18 to TRBJ1-1; TRBD1 is a possible D gene (6 bases). V was pared by 6 bases and J by 0 bases, with 20 bases between. Germline lookup yields CDR1 KGHSH and CDR2 LQKENI. There are 17 residues in the CDR3. The CDR3 loop reads CASSQDPGVDMNTEAFF. The CDR3 coding sequence is TGTGCCAGCTCCCAAGATCCAGGGGTCGACATGAACACTGAAGCTTTCTTT.

DNA of the CDR3: TGCAGTGCTAGAGATTCTCAGACAGGGAATGCCGACACCATATATTTT. It translates to CSARDSQTGNADTIYF. The chain carries TRBV20-1 and TRBJ1-3, with 7 bases identical to TRBD1. The CDR3 covers 16 residues. Germline CDR1 and CDR2: DFQATT and SNEGSKA (reference sequence). The V segment lost 0 bases and the J segment 8 bases; nucleotides outside the gene matches: 13.

The rearrangement joins TRBV15 to TRBJ2-7; maybe TRBD1 (5 bases). Per germline, CDR1 LNHNV and CDR2 YYDKDF (reference sequence). V was trimmed by 4 bases and J by 5 bases, leaving 9 bases between them. The CDR3 has 12 residues. The CDR3 sequence: CATSKDSHEQYF. The CDR3 nucleotides read TGTGCCACCAGCAAAGACAGCCACGAGCAGTACTTC.

The chain links TRBV11-2 to TRBJ2-7; 11 bases map to TRBD2. The V segment lost 1 base and the J segment 3 bases; nucleotides outside the gene matches: 2. CDR3 length: 15 residues. In germline, CDR1 is SGHAT, CDR2 FQNNGV. The CDR3 reads CASSLVLAGGYEQYF. In DNA form, the CDR3 reads TGTGCCAGCAGCTTAGTGCTAGCGGGGGGCTACGAGCAGTACTTC.

V gene TRBV29-1 combines with J gene TRBJ1-1; D ambiguous. Germline CDR1 and CDR2: SQVTM and ANQGSEA. CDR3 length: 13 amino acids. V lost 8 bases, J lost 0 bases, and 13 bases lay in between. The CDR3 sequence: CSFAKTVNTEAFF. The CDR3 region has the DNA TGCAGCTTCGCAAAGACCGTGAACACTGAAGCTTTCTTT.

The CDR3 here is CASSIGENTEAFF. The CDR3, as DNA: TGTGCCAGTAGTATTGGGGAGAACACTGAAGCTTTCTTT. The V call is TRBV19, the J call TRBJ1-1; D not resolved. Trimming took 3 bases from V and 1 from J, leaving 6 bases between them. The germline gives CDR1 LNHDA, CDR2 SQIVND (reference sequence). This CDR3 contains 13 residues.

The chain couples TRBV29-1 to TRBJ2-7, with TRBD1 matching 10 bases. This CDR3 has 14 residues. Trimming at V came to 5 bases and at J to 0 bases, leaving 4 bases not matched to a gene. CDR1 and CDR2 (germline): SQVTM, ANQGSEA. Written as DNA, the CDR3 is TGCAGCGTTCTAGGGACAGGGGACTCCTACGAGCAGTACTTC. Translated: CSVLGTGDSYEQYF.

The chain carries TRBV20-1 and TRBJ2-1, with TRBD2 as a possible D gene (6 bases). The CDR3 contains 13 residues. Germline-derived CDR1 and CDR2 are DFQATT and SNEGSKA (reference sequence). Trimming removed 5 bases from V and 7 bases from J, with 15 bases in between. CDR3 nucleotide sequence: TGCAGTGCTCCCGGGAGAAATTTAAATGAGCAGTTCTTC. Translation gives CSAPGRNLNEQFF.

In its sample, this clonotype was seen once. The genes are TRBV28 and TRBJ1-1; 10 bases match TRBD1. V lost 8 bases and J lost 0; bases outside the gene matches: 0. This CDR3 comprises 13 residues. Looked up from germline, CDR1 is MDHEN and CDR2 is SYDVKM. The CDR3 is CASGQGVNTEAFF. CDR3 nucleotides: TGTGCCAGCGGACAGGGGGTGAACACTGAAGCTTTCTTT.

V gene TRBV5-1 combines with J gene TRBJ2-7; TRBD2 matches 8 bases. Germline V gene sequence: CDR1 SGHRS, CDR2 YFSETQ. The CDR3 runs to 15 residues. The V gene end was trimmed by 1 base and the J gene end by 0 bases; junction bases not matched to a gene: 3. The CDR3 region has the DNA TGCGCCAGCAGCTTGATCGGGAGGGACTCCTACGAGCAGTACTTC. Translating gives CASSLIGRDSYEQYF.

The CDR3 protein is CSATTRGEQYF. CDR3 DNA sequence: TGCAGCGCCACTACTAGGGGGGAGCAGTACTTC. This chain links TRBV29-1 with TRBJ2-7; a weak D match, TRBD1 (6 bases). V was clipped by 7 bases and J by 7 bases, with 14 bases between them. The V gene's germline CDR1 is SQVTM and CDR2 ANQGSEA. The CDR3 extends over 11 amino acids.

The V and J genes are TRBV7-9 and TRBJ2-5, with a weak D call TRBD2 (6 bases). The CDR3 has 13 residues. Germline V gene sequence: CDR1 SEHNR, CDR2 FQNEAQ (reference sequence). The V and J ends lost 5 bases and 4 bases respectively, with 11 bases between them. The CDR3 nucleotides read TGTGCCAGCAGCCTCGGCGGGACAGAGACCCAGTACTTC. Encoded protein: CASSLGGTETQYF.

This rearrangement joins TRBV9 to TRBJ2-3, with 7 bases lining up with TRBD1. The V segment lost 7 bases and the J segment 6 bases; nucleotides outside the gene matches: 11. The CDR3 runs 14 residues. Per germline, CDR1 SGDLS and CDR2 YYNGEE. The CDR3 DNA reads TGTGCCAGCGCCCAGACAGGGAGAGGGGATACGCAGTATTTT. It yields the protein CASAQTGRGDTQYF.

This chain links TRBV16 with TRBJ2-1, with D unclear. The CDR3 is 16 amino acids. Trimming took 0 bases from V and 6 from J, leaving 15 bases between them. The germline CDR1 and CDR2 sequences are KGHSY and FQNENV. CDR3 coding DNA: TGTGCCAGCAGCCAATCTGTTATTGGTGTTGGCAATGAGCAGTTCTTC. It encodes CASSQSVIGVGNEQFF.

The CDR3 loop reads CARQTALNEKLFF. CDR3 nucleotide sequence: TGTGCCCGGCAGACAGCCCTGAATGAAAAACTGTTTTTT. The V and J genes are TRBV28 and TRBJ1-4, with D possibly being TRBD1 (5 bases). The germline gives CDR1 MDHEN, CDR2 SYDVKM. The ends were cut back, 11 bases at V and 5 bases at J, with 15 bases in the middle. The CDR3 sequence is 13 residues long. The whole variable domain, remainder taken from reference TRBV28 and TRBJ1-4, is DVKVTQSSRYLVKRTGEKVFLECVQDMDHENMFWYRQDPGLGLRLIYFSYDVKMKEKGDIPEGYSVSREKKERFSLILESASTNQTSMYLCARQTALNEKLFFGSGTQLSVL.

This chain uses TRBV27 with TRBJ2-1, with D maybe TRBD2 (6 bases). The V gene's germline CDR1 is MNHEY and CDR2 SMNVEV (reference sequence). V was trimmed by 7 bases and J by 9 bases, leaving 13 bases between them. The CDR3 has 12 residues. The CDR3 loop reads CASKEGLGEQFF. Written as DNA, the CDR3 is TGTGCCAGCAAGGAGGGACTGGGTGAGCAGTTCTTC.